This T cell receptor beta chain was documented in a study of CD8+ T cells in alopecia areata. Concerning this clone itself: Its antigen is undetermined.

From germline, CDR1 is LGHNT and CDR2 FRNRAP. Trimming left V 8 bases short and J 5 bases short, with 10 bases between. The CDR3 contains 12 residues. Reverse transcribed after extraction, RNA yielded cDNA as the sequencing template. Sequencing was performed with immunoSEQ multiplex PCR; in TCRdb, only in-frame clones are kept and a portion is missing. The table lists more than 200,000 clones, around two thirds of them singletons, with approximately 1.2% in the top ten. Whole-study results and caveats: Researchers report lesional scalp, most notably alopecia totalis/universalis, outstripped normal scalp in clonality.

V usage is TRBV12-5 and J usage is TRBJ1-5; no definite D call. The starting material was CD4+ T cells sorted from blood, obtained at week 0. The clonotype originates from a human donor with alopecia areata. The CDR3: CASSRSDQPQHF. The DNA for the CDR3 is TGTGCTAGTTCCCGGAGTGATCAGCCCCAGCATTTT.